This T cell receptor beta chain was sequenced in a study of neurological immune-mediated disorders. The cDNA came from 5'RACE, which used 10-nucleotide random UMIs. Every sequencing run generated in excess of 180 million TCR-beta sequences. These sequences covered 15-18 subjects. TCRdb recomputed calls from the 5' RACE reads with MiXCR, one row per CDR3 protein. The sample includes roughly 71,000 distinct CDR3 sequences, approximately 4.1% of them seen just once. The unsorted libraries were generated from a total of 2 million PBMCs, which had been stored in RNAlater at -80 C. This clonotype showed up many times. The germline V and J ends were trimmed by 1 base and 1 base, with 13 bases remaining between them. Germline V gives CDR1 SGDLS, CDR2 YYNGEE. CDR3 length: 16 amino acids.

The TCR sequence derives from a young man with multiple sclerosis. The chain employs TRBV9 and TRBJ2-3; D not resolved. Sequenced material: PBMCs. CDR3 sequence: CASSVRSSSGTDTQYF. In DNA form, the CDR3 reads TGTGCCAGCAGCGTACGCTCCTCTAGTGGCACAGATACGCAGTATTTT.